One TCR beta chain is described in this entry. Its antigen is still unknown. These data are taken from a study of cytomegalovirus exposure and HLA in healthy donors. Study details: The same platform was used for the 130 or so validation repertoires as for the approximately 670 first-cohort repertoires, as reported in a later analysis. Findings of the study overall: The study put 150 or so TCR beta chains on its list as cytomegalovirus-associated. The dataset shows that most TCR sequences were rare, while some public TCRs occurred in many donors.

TCRdb keeps only in-frame clones here, not all; method: immunoSEQ multiplex PCR. The sample has some 270,000 clones; 80% to 90% are singletons. The CDR3 sequence is 17 residues long. Per the germline V gene, CDR1 is LNHDA and CDR2 is SQIVND (reference sequence). V was pared by 6 bases and J by 2 bases, with 8 bases of the junction left unmatched. The sequence came from a woman between 18 and 29 years old in good health and CMV-seronegative. The gene calls are TRBV19 and TRBJ2-3; 13 bases fit TRBD2. The sequenced sample consisted of PBMCs. The CDR3 sequence: CASSGLAGVGNTDTQYF. As DNA, the CDR3 is TGTGCCAGTAGCGGACTAGCGGGAGTAGGTAACACAGATACGCAGTATTTT.